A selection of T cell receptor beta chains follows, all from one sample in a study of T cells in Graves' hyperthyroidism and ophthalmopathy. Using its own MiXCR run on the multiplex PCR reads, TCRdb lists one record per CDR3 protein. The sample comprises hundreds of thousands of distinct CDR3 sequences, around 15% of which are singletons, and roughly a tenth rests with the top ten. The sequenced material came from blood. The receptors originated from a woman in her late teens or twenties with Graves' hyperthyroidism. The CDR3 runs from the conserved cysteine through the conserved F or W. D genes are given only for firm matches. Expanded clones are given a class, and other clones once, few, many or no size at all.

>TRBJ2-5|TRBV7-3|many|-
TGTGCCAGCAGCTTAACGGGTACTGACCAAGAGACCCAGTACTTC
CASSLTGTDQETQYF
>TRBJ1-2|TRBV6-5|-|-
TGTGCCAGCAGTTCTAAAGGCTATGGCTACACCTTC
CASSSKGYGYTF
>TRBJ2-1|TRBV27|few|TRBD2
TGTGCCAGCAGCCCGGGACTAGAGATACATGAGCAGTTCTTC
CASSPGLEIHEQFF
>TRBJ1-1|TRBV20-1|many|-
TGCAGTGCTAGACCCATGGACACTGAAGCTTTCTTT
CSARPMDTEAFF
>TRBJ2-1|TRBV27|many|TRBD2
TGTGCCAGCAGTTTCGGGACTAGGGGCAATGAGCAGTTCTTC
CASSFGTRGNEQFF
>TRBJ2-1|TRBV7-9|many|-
TGTGCCAGCAGCCGCCTGACCGGGGCGGCAAATAATGAGCAGTTCTTC
CASSRLTGAANNEQFF
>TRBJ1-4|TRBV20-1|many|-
TGCAGTGCTAGAGGGACGGCGGCGGATGAAAAACTGTTTTTT
CSARGTAADEKLFF
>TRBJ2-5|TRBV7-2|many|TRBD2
TGTGCCAGCAGCTTAGAGCTAGCGGAAGAGGCCCAGTACTTC
CASSLELAEEAQYF
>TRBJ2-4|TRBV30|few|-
TGTGCCTGGAGTGTGTCAAAAAACATTCAGTACTTC
CAWSVSKNIQYF
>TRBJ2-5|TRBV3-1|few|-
TGTGCCAGCAGCCAAGATGTCGGAGCGTACCAAGAGACCCAGTACTTC
CASSQDVGAYQETQYF
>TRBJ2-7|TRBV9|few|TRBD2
TGTGCCAGCAGCCCGAGCGGGAGGGGGTCCTACGAGCAGTACTTC
CASSPSGRGSYEQYF
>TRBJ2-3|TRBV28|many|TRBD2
TGTGCCAGCAGTTTTACGGCGGGAGGGCCTTATACGCAGTATTTT
CASSFTAGGPYTQYF
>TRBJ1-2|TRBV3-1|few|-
TGTGCCAGCAGCCAGGACCAGATCAACTGTGGCTACACCTTC
CASSQDQINCGYTF
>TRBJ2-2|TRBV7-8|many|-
TGTGCCAGCAGCTTAGGGGTCAAGGGGACGAACACCGGGGAGCTGTTTTTT
CASSLGVKGTNTGELFF
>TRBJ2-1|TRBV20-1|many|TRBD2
TGCAGTGCTAGAAGAACAATAGGACTAGCGGTTAACAATGAGCAGTTCTTC
CSARRTIGLAVNNEQFF
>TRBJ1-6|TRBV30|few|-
TGTGCCTGGAGTGGCCTCGGACAGCGGGATTCACCCCTCCACTTT
CAWSGLGQRDSPLHF
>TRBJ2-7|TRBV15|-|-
TGTGCCACCAGCAGCGGAGGCTGGTACCCTTACGAGCAGTACTTC
CATSSGGWYPYEQYF
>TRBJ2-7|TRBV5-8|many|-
TGTGCCAGCAGCCCCCAGGAAGTCTCCTACGAGCAGTACTTC
CASSPQEVSYEQYF
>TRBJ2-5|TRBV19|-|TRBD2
TGTGCCAGTAGTATTGGGTCGGGAGGCGAGACCCAGTACTTC
CASSIGSGGETQYF
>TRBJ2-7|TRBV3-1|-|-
TGTGCCAGCAGCCAAAGGCATGGGACCTACGAGCAGTACTTC
CASSQRHGTYEQYF
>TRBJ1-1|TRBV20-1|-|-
TGCAGTGTCGCACTCATGAACACTGAAGCTTTCTTT
CSVALMNTEAFF
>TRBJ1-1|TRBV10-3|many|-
TGTGCCATCAGTGAGCTTATAGGGGAAGGTACTGAAGCTTTCTTT
CAISELIGEGTEAFF
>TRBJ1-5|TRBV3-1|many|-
TGTGCCAGCAGCCACACCCGGGGGATTCAGCCCCAGCATTTT
CASSHTRGIQPQHF
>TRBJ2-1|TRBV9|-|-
TGTGCCAGCAGCACCCCGGGGGCGGACAATGAGCAGTTCTTC
CASSTPGADNEQFF
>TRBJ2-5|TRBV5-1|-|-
TGCGCCAGCACGATTATAGGGAGGAAAGAGACCCAGTACTTC
CASTIIGRKETQYF
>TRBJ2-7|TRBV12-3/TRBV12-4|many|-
TGTGCCAGCAGTTTGTTACCCACGGGAGACTACGAGCAGTACTTC
CASSLLPTGDYEQYF
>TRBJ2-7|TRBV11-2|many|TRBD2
TGTGCCAGCAGCTCCGGGGGGGTGATTGCCCGTTCGCGGGACTCCTACGAGCAGTACTTC
CASSSGGVIARSRDSYEQYF
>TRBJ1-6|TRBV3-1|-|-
TGTGCCAGCAGCCAAGGTGGGACGGGGAATTCACCCCTCCACTTT
CASSQGGTGNSPLHF
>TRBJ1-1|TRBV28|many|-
TGTGCCAGCAGTACCCCGGGGGCGCAAGCTTTCTTT
CASSTPGAQAFF
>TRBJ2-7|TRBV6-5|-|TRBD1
TGTGCCAGCTCTTACACGGGACAGGGTCTAGAGCAGTACTTC
CASSYTGQGLEQYF
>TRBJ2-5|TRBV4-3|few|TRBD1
TGCGCCAGCAGCCTGGTCTCGGGACAGGGGGCTGGGGAGACCCAGTACTTC
CASSLVSGQGAGETQYF
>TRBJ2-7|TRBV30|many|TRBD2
TGTGCCTGGAGTGAGGGTAGCGGGAGGGTCGAGCAGTACTTC
CAWSEGSGRVEQYF
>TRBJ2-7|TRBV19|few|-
TGTGCCAGTAGTCAGGGGAAGAACTACGAGCAGTACTTC
CASSQGKNYEQYF
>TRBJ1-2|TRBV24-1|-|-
TGTGCCACCAGGGGCACCTTTGTAGATGGCTACACCTTC
CATRGTFVDGYTF
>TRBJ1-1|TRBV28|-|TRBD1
TGTGCCAGCAGTGTTGAGGGGGCGGGCAACACTGAAGCTTTCTTT
CASSVEGAGNTEAFF
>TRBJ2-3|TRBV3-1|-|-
TGTGCCAGCAGCCACCCGGCCCGGGCCGATACGCAGTATTTT
CASSHPARADTQYF
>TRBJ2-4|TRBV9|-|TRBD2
TGTGCCAGCAGCGTCGAGACTAGCGGGAGGGAAGGGTGGGCCAAAAACATTCAGTACTTC
CASSVETSGREGWAKNIQYF
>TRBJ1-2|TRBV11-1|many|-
TGTGCCAGCAGCCTGGGGGCCGTTCCGGACTATGGCTACACCTTC
CASSLGAVPDYGYTF
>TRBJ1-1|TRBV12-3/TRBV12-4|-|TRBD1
TGTGCCAGCAGTTTGCCCCCACCGGGACAGGGGTCCACTGAAGCTTTCTTT
CASSLPPPGQGSTEAFF
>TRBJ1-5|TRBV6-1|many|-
TGTGCCAGCAGTATACAGAGCAATCAGCCCCAGCATTTT
CASSIQSNQPQHF
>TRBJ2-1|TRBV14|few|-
TGTGCCAGCAGCCATCGTACCTCCCTCGGGAGCAATGAGCAGTTCTTC
CASSHRTSLGSNEQFF